The rows below give T cell receptor beta chains drawn from one sample of a study of blood T cell repertoires in COVID-19. TCRdb's copy holds only in-frame clones and misses some; the assay was immunoSEQ multiplex PCR. The sample contains more than 200,000 clones, nearly 90% of which appear only once. Material: PBMCs or T cells enriched from blood (not recorded which). These receptor sequences come from a woman aged 25 to 39 with acute COVID-19. Each CDR3 is given with its conserved first and last residue. The D gene is left open where the match is weak. Some rows have no size entry. The others give once, few or many, or a class for an expanded clone.

clone size,D gene,CDR3 length,V gene,J gene,CDR3 DNA,CDR3 protein
-,-,17,TRBV3-1/TRBV3-2,TRBJ1-3,TGTGCCAGCAGCCAAGCGCATCTCCGGGTCGGGGAGTACACCATATATTTT,CASSQAHLRVGEYTIYF
-,TRBD2,18,TRBV3-1/TRBV3-2,TRBJ2-7,TGTGCCAGCAGCCAGGGCCCCCTAGCGGGGGGCCACCCCTACGAGCAGTACTTC,CASSQGPLAGGHPYEQYF
-,-,14,TRBV18,TRBJ1-2,TGTGCCAGCTCACCGGCAGGGTTCCGTTCCGGCTACACCTTC,CASSPAGFRSGYTF
-,-,17,TRBV6-1,TRBJ1-3,TGTGCCAGCAGTGTTCGGGGGGCTGATATCTCTGGAAACACCATATATTTT,CASSVRGADISGNTIYF
-,-,15,TRBV7-3,TRBJ2-7,TGTGCCAGCAGCTTAATGGGGGGACAGTCCTACGAGCAGTACTTC,CASSLMGGQSYEQYF
few,-,16,TRBV7-9,TRBJ1-2,TGTGCCAGCAGCTATCAGAGTCAGGGTTCTAACTATGGCTACACCTTC,CASSYQSQGSNYGYTF
-,-,15,TRBV9,TRBJ1-3,TGTGCCAGCAGCCATGAACAGGGTACTGGAAACACCATATATTTT,CASSHEQGTGNTIYF
-,TRBD2,17,TRBV24-1,TRBJ2-3,TGTGCCACCAGTGACCCGACTAGCGGGGGGGCTGGAGATACGCAGTATTTT,CATSDPTSGGAGDTQYF
-,-,11,TRBV28,TRBJ1-6,TGTGCCAGCCGGACAGCTTCACCCCTCCACTTT,CASRTASPLHF
once,TRBD1,15,TRBV28,TRBJ1-2,TGTGCCAGCAGTCCCGACAGGGAAAGAAACTATGGCTACACCTTC,CASSPDRERNYGYTF
-,TRBD2,15,TRBV6-5,TRBJ2-1,TGTGCCAGCAGTTACTGGGGACTAGCCTACAATGAGCAGTTCTTC,CASSYWGLAYNEQFF
-,-,14,TRBV3-1/TRBV3-2,TRBJ1-2,TGTGCCAGCAGCCAAGTTCATGGGGGCAGTGGCTACACCTTC,CASSQVHGGSGYTF
-,-,17,TRBV19,TRBJ1-2,TGTGCCAGTAGTATGGGTAGAAGGCGCCGGGCTAACTATGGCTACACCTTC,CASSMGRRRRANYGYTF
-,TRBD1,15,TRBV5-6,TRBJ1-1,TGTGCCAGCAGCTTGGGCGGTGCAGGGGGCGCGGGAGCTTTCTTT,CASSLGGAGGAGAFF
once,-,12,TRBV10-3,TRBJ2-7,TGTGCCGGCCAGGGTCTTGACAACGAGCAGTACTTC,CAGQGLDNEQYF
once,TRBD1,16,TRBV27,TRBJ1-4,TGTGCCAGCAGCCGGGGGACAGGGGGCGTTGTGGAAAAACTGTTTTTT,CASSRGTGGVVEKLFF
-,TRBD2,16,TRBV5-4,TRBJ2-3,TGTGCCAGCAGCAGAATAGCGGGGGGGGACACAGATACGCAGTATTTT,CASSRIAGGDTDTQYF
-,TRBD1,16,TRBV7-2,TRBJ2-7,TGTGCCAGCAGCTTTCATCGACAGGGGGTTTCCTACGAGCAGTACTTC,CASSFHRQGVSYEQYF
-,TRBD1,14,TRBV4-3,TRBJ1-3,TGCGCCAGCAGCCAAGGGGTCAGGGGGAACACCATATATTTT,CASSQGVRGNTIYF
-,-,13,TRBV29-1,TRBJ2-2,TGCGTGATCGAGGTGACGAACACCGGGGAGCTGTTTTTT,CVIEVTNTGELFF
-,-,17,TRBV4-3,TRBJ1-1,TGCGCCAGCAGCCAAGATGGACTAGGGACCTCTAAGACTGAAGCTTTCTTT,CASSQDGLGTSKTEAFF
once,-,16,TRBV10-3,TRBJ1-2,TGTGCCATCAGTGAGTTTTTACGGGGAGAGAACTATGGCTACACCTTC,CAISEFLRGENYGYTF
once,-,16,TRBV3-1/TRBV3-2,TRBJ2-7,TGTGCCAGCAGCCAAGATGGCGGGGGCCCCGCCTACGAGCAGTACTTC,CASSQDGGGPAYEQYF
-,-,12,TRBV7-9,TRBJ2-3,TGTGCCAGCAGCTTATTTGGCGATACGCAGTATTTT,CASSLFGDTQYF
-,TRBD1,15,TRBV19,TRBJ2-7,TGTGCCAGTAGTGAGTTGGACAGGGAGATGGGCGAGCAGTACTTC,CASSELDREMGEQYF
-,-,13,TRBV19,TRBJ2-3,TGTGCCACCTCAGAAATAAGCACAGATACGCAGTATTTT,CATSEISTDTQYF
-,TRBD1,16,TRBV11-2,TRBJ2-7,TGTGCCAGCAGCTTAGATCTTGGGACAGGGACCTACGAGCAGTACTTC,CASSLDLGTGTYEQYF
-,-,14,TRBV2,TRBJ1-4,TGTGCCAGCAGTGAAGCTGTCGGTGGGCCCAAACTGTTTTTT,CASSEAVGGPKLFF
-,-,17,TRBV2,TRBJ1-3,TGTGCCAGCAGCTTCCCCAGCGGCAAAAATTCTGGAAACACCATATATTTT,CASSFPSGKNSGNTIYF
-,TRBD2,17,TRBV3-1/TRBV3-2,TRBJ2-1,TGTGCCAGCAGCCAAGATGGCAGCGGGAGACCTCACAATGAGCAGTTCTTC,CASSQDGSGRPHNEQFF
-,-,13,TRBV11-2,TRBJ1-5,TGTGCCAGCAGCGCTACAGGGAATCAGCCCCAGCATTTT,CASSATGNQPQHF
-,TRBD1,15,TRBV6-1,TRBJ1-2,TGTGCCAGCAGTGAAGTGGAGGGGACAGGGCATGGCTACACCTTC,CASSEVEGTGHGYTF
-,-,13,TRBV2,TRBJ2-5,TGTGCCAGCAGTGTGCGCGAACAAGAGACCCAGTACTTC,CASSVREQETQYF
-,TRBD1,14,TRBV5-1,TRBJ1-1,TGCGCCAGCAGCCTCGGACAGGTTAGCACTGAAGCTTTCTTT,CASSLGQVSTEAFF
-,TRBD1,13,TRBV12-3/TRBV12-4,TRBJ1-1,TGTGCCAGCAGTCCGACAGGGGACACTGAAGCTTTCTTT,CASSPTGDTEAFF
-,-,16,TRBV3-1/TRBV3-2,TRBJ1-5,TGTGCCAGCAGCCAAGAGGGGGGTAGAAGCAATCAGCCCCAGCATTTT,CASSQEGGRSNQPQHF
-,TRBD2,16,TRBV7-7,TRBJ2-1,TGTGCCAGCACTCCGGCCCTAGCGGGGGGGTACAATGAGCAGTTCTTC,CASTPALAGGYNEQFF
-,-,15,TRBV11-1,TRBJ1-1,TGTGCCAGCAGCTTATGGGAGGGAAAGAACACTGAAGCTTTCTTT,CASSLWEGKNTEAFF
-,TRBD1,20,TRBV23-1,TRBJ2-5,TGCGCCAGCAGTCAATCGTTGGGTGACAGGGTTTTTGAGGGGCAAGAGACCCAGTACTTC,CASSQSLGDRVFEGQETQYF
-,-,17,TRBV19,TRBJ1-4,TGTGCCAGTAGTCTATCCCTCTGGTTATCGACTAATGAAAAACTGTTTTTT,CASSLSLWLSTNEKLFF
-,-,15,TRBV27,TRBJ1-1,TGTGCCAGCAGTTTAACAAAACCCAGGAACACTGAAGCTTTCTTT,CASSLTKPRNTEAFF
-,-,12,TRBV3-1/TRBV3-2,TRBJ1-2,TGTGCCAGCAGCCAAGGATCGCGGGGCTACACCTTC,CASSQGSRGYTF
-,-,15,TRBV5-1,TRBJ2-5,TGCGCCAGCAGCTTTTCACAGGGTCAAGGGGAGACCCAGTACTTC,CASSFSQGQGETQYF
-,TRBD1,14,TRBV7-2,TRBJ1-3,TGTGCCAGCAGCTTCGACAGGGGTGGAAACACCATATATTTT,CASSFDRGGNTIYF
-,TRBD1,15,TRBV7-2,TRBJ1-6,TGTGCCAGCAGCTTACTAGGGACAGGGGGTTTACCCCTCCACTTT,CASSLLGTGGLPLHF
-,-,13,TRBV29-1,TRBJ2-5,TGCAGCGTCTACACAGGAGAAAAAGAGACCCAGTACTTC,CSVYTGEKETQYF
-,TRBD1,18,TRBV7-8,TRBJ1-6,TGTGCCAGCAGCTTAGAGGGGGCAGGGAGCTCCTATAATTCACCCCTCCACTTT,CASSLEGAGSSYNSPLHF
once,-,12,TRBV29-1,TRBJ2-7,TGCAGCTCTCAGGACAACTCCTACGAGCAGTACTTC,CSSQDNSYEQYF
-,-,14,TRBV10-2,TRBJ1-5,TGCGCCAGCAGTGAAGGCGGGAGCAATCAGCCCCAGCATTTT,CASSEGGSNQPQHF
-,TRBD1,15,TRBV7-2,TRBJ2-3,TGTGCCAGCAGCTCAGGGACAGTTGGGCCAGATACGCAGTATTTT,CASSSGTVGPDTQYF
-,TRBD2,13,TRBV12-3/TRBV12-4,TRBJ2-7,TGTGCCAGCAGTCCTCCGGGAGGCTACGAGCAGTACTTC,CASSPPGGYEQYF
-,-,14,TRBV19,TRBJ1-5,TGTGCCAGTAGTATAGGACAAGTCAATCAGCCCCAGCATTTT,CASSIGQVNQPQHF
-,-,15,TRBV6-6,TRBJ1-2,TGTGCCAGCAGTCCGCGATGGGACATATCAGGTGGCTACACCTTC,CASSPRWDISGGYTF
-,-,13,TRBV18,TRBJ1-2,TGTGCCAGCTCTCCGACAGATAACTATGGCTACACCTTC,CASSPTDNYGYTF
-,TRBD1,14,TRBV30,TRBJ1-2,TGTGCCTGGAGGGCCAGGGACAGCTACTATGGCTACACCTTC,CAWRARDSYYGYTF
-,TRBD1,17,TRBV6-1,TRBJ1-5,TGTGCCAGCAGTGTGGGACAGGGGATGTTTGCCAATCAGCCCCAGCATTTT,CASSVGQGMFANQPQHF
-,TRBD2,18,TRBV11-2,TRBJ2-3,TGTGCCAGCAGCCGAGGAATGGAGCGGGGGTCAAGCACAGATACGCAGTATTTT,CASSRGMERGSSTDTQYF
-,-,15,TRBV6-5,TRBJ2-2,TGTGCCAGCAGTTACCCGACAGAAAACACCGGGGAGCTGTTTTTT,CASSYPTENTGELFF
-,TRBD1,14,TRBV29-1,TRBJ2-7,TGCAGCGCCGCGCGGGGACAGGGGGGGTACGAGCAGTACTTC,CSAARGQGGYEQYF
-,-,13,TRBV5-1,TRBJ2-7,TGCGCCAGCAGTCCAGGGTGGTCCTACGAGCAGTACTTC,CASSPGWSYEQYF